This entry lists 31 T cell receptor beta chains sequenced from one sample in a study of spatial heterogeneity in lung cancer. TCRdb called the 5' RACE reads again in MiXCR, with one record for every CDR3 protein. The sample carries some 110,000 distinct CDR3 sequences, 12% recorded once. Time point noted: blood at routine non-recurrence follow-up after resection. Frozen PBMC, nontumor lung or tumor provided whole RNA, which was sequenced unsorted. The sample in question was PBMCs, obtained at follow-up. Receptors originate from a male donor with early-stage non-small cell lung cancer.

The rearrangement links TRBV7-6 to TRBJ2-7; D remains unclear. Trimming took off 4 bases at V and 0 bases at J, with 16 bases between the two ends. From germline, CDR1 is SGHVS and CDR2 FNYEAQ. The CDR3 is 16 residues long. The CDR3 here is CASSSIMGAYSYEQYF. Here the CDR3 DNA reads TGTGCCAGCAGCTCAATCATGGGCGCCTACTCCTACGAGCAGTACTTC.

This clonotype was seen at least ten times. The V gene is TRBV7-9, the J gene TRBJ1-3; possible D gene TRBD1, 6 bases. There are 14 residues in the CDR3. The ends were cut back, 10 bases at V and 1 base at J, with 14 bases in the middle. The germline gives CDR1 SEHNR, CDR2 FQNEAQ (reference sequence). CDR3: CAKADSTSGNTIYF. The DNA of the CDR3 is TGTGCCAAAGCGGACAGCACATCTGGAAACACCATATATTTT.

This clonotype came up a few times. The chain recombines TRBV4-1 with TRBJ1-6, with 7 bases lining up with TRBD1. CDR1 is MGHRA, CDR2 YSYEKL, per germline. J was trimmed by 8 bases and V by 4 bases; bases with no gene match: 8. The CDR3 is 15 amino acids. The chain's CDR3 is CASSLPDREHSPLHF. The DNA of the CDR3 is TGCGCCAGCAGCCTTCCCGACAGGGAGCATTCACCCCTCCACTTT.

The rearrangement joins TRBV12-3 or TRBV12-4 to TRBJ1-1; 7 nucleotides line up with TRBD1. The CDR3 is 14 residues long. J gave up 3 bases and V 5 bases, and 6 bases lay outside the gene matches. The DNA of the CDR3 is TGTGCCAGCAGTAAATCCCAGGGGGACACTGAAGCTTTCTTT. Amino acids: CASSKSQGDTEAFF.

The chain couples TRBV12-3 or TRBV12-4 to TRBJ1-4, with D unclear. V lost 5 bases and J lost 8, with 15 bases in between. This CDR3 is built from 14 residues. The CDR3: CASSPGPTREKLFF. DNA for the CDR3: TGTGCCAGCAGTCCAGGCCCAACTAGGGAAAAACTGTTTTTT.

This clonotype was observed a handful of times. The rearrangement links TRBV18 to TRBJ1-5; D is undetermined. Looked up from germline, CDR1 is KGHSH and CDR2 is LQKENI. The CDR3 covers 14 residues. The V end was cut by 4 bases, the J end by 0 bases, with 7 bases between. CDR3 region: CASSLPRSNQPQHF. CDR3 DNA sequence: TGTGCCAGCTCACTGCCGCGTAGCAATCAGCCCCAGCATTTT. The full variable domain, its missing parts supplied by reference TRBV18 and TRBJ1-5, is NAGVMQNPRHLVRRRGQEARLRCSPMKGHSHVYWYRQLPEEGLKFMVYLQKENIIDESGMPKERFSAEFPKEGPSILRIQQVVRGDSAAYFCASSLPRSNQPQHFGDGTRLSIL.

Many counts were recorded for this clonotype. The chain uses TRBV4-3 and TRBJ2-1; 7 bases map to TRBD1. The ends lost 0 bases at V and 6 bases at J; junction bases unmatched: 2. This CDR3 has 14 residues. Germline CDR1 and CDR2: LGHNA and YSLEER. CDR3 sequence reads: CASSQDDRANEQFF. The CDR3 DNA reads TGCGCCAGCAGCCAAGATGACAGGGCCAATGAGCAGTTCTTC.

The chain couples TRBV20-1 to TRBJ2-1, with D uncertain. CDR1 and CDR2 (germline): DFQATT, SNEGSKA (reference sequence). The V end lost 3 bases, the J end lost 5 bases, and 23 bases lay between the germline ends. The CDR3 is 17 amino acids. This CDR3 reads CSARSARVGWTNNEQFF. The CDR3 DNA reads TGCAGTGCTAGGTCTGCTCGGGTCGGGTGGACCAACAATGAGCAGTTCTTC.

This clonotype turned up a few times. This sequence joins TRBV7-2 and TRBJ2-2; D is perhaps TRBD1 (6 bases). This CDR3 is 15 amino acids long. Germline values: CDR1 SGHTA, CDR2 FQGNSA. The ends were cut back, 2 bases at V and 5 bases at J, with 12 bases in the middle. Here the CDR3 reads CASSLNWGPTGELFF. The CDR3 nucleotides read TGTGCCAGCAGCTTAAATTGGGGGCCTACCGGGGAGCTGTTTTTT.

This clonotype was detected many times. The chain uses TRBV4-2 and TRBJ2-7; D gene unclear. With 1 base removed from V and 0 bases from J, the gap between germline ends came to 10 bases. The CDR3 has 15 amino acids. Germline CDR1 reads LGHNA; CDR2 reads YNFKEQ. CDR3 sequence (DNA): TGTGCCAGCAGCCAAGGGTTACAGAACTCCTACGAGCAGTACTTC. Amino acid sequence: CASSQGLQNSYEQYF.

The table lists this clonotype with many counts. J is TRBJ2-5 and V is TRBV7-2, with 14 bases lining up with TRBD2. The CDR3 loop spans 16 amino acids. The V gene's germline CDR1 is SGHTA and CDR2 FQGNSA. V was pared by 5 bases and J by 1 base, with 3 bases of the junction left unmatched. The CDR3 bases are TGTGCCAGCAGCCCCGGACTAGCGGGGGGCCAAGAGACCCAGTACTTC. As protein: CASSPGLAGGQETQYF.

This clonotype showed up many times. The CDR3 DNA reads TGTGCCAGCAGCAAAGACAGGGGGCTTCAGCCCCAGCATTTT. Translation: CASSKDRGLQPQHF. The chain carries TRBV7-3 and TRBJ1-5; 10 nucleotides line up with TRBD1. This CDR3 region has 14 residues. With 5 bases clipped from V and 6 bases from J, the junction kept 4 bases outside the gene matches. The germline gives CDR1 SGHTA, CDR2 FQGTGA.

This clonotype has a handful of counts. The genes are TRBV28 and TRBJ2-7; D may match TRBD1 or TRBD2 (7 bases each). In germline, CDR1 is MDHEN, CDR2 SYDVKM. The CDR3 loop spans 15 amino acids. Between the trimmed V and J ends, which lost 7 bases and 1 base, there was a span of 17 bases. The CDR3 sequence is CASNSGGQQSYEQYF. In nucleotides, the CDR3 is TGTGCCAGCAATTCGGGGGGACAGCAGTCCTACGAGCAGTACTTC.

The chain employs TRBV6-5 and TRBJ1-5; D is uncertain. Between the trimmed V and J ends, which lost 6 bases and 0 bases, there was a span of 12 bases. CDR3 size: 15 residues. The germline V gene has CDR1 MNHEY and CDR2 SVGAGI. CDR3 residues: CASRYRRYSNQPQHF. The CDR3 bases are TGTGCCAGCAGGTACCGTCGTTATAGCAATCAGCCCCAGCATTTT.

This clonotype has ten or more counts. V and J are TRBV6-1 and TRBJ1-1; D is unresolved. CDR1 and CDR2 (germline): MNHNS, SASEGT. The CDR3 sequence is 13 residues long. Deletions cut 7 bases from V and 1 base from J, with 10 bases between. The CDR3: CASKGRANTEAFF. In DNA, the CDR3 is TGTGCCAGCAAAGGGAGGGCGAACACTGAAGCTTTCTTT.

Only a few counts were recorded for this clonotype. In DNA form, the CDR3 reads TGTGCCAGCAGCTACGAGCAAGAGACCCAGTACTTC. As protein: CASSYEQETQYF. J is TRBJ2-5 and V is TRBV7-9; D unclear. There are 12 residues in the CDR3. Deletions cut 4 bases from V and 2 bases from J, with 5 bases between. Germline V gene lookup returns CDR1 SEHNR and CDR2 FQNEAQ (reference sequence).

A few counts support this clonotype. This sequence joins TRBV15 and TRBJ1-1; no clear D gene. The germline CDR1 and CDR2 sequences are LNHNV and YYDKDF (reference sequence). The CDR3 has 13 amino acids. Trimming stripped 4 bases from V and 4 bases from J, with 10 bases between. For the CDR3, the DNA is TGTGCCACCAGCACAGATGTGGGCACTGAAGCTTTCTTT. Translating gives CATSTDVGTEAFF.

In its sample, this clonotype was seen many times. The chain uses TRBV6-6 and TRBJ2-7; the D is unclear. CDR1 is MNHNY and CDR2 is SVGAGI in the germline V gene (reference sequence). There are 11 residues in the CDR3. V lost 4 bases and J 3 bases, leaving 4 bases between the germline ends. The CDR3 spells CASSSYYEQYF. CDR3 DNA sequence: TGTGCCAGCAGTTCCTACTACGAGCAGTACTTC.

The table lists this clonotype with a few counts. The V and J genes are TRBV3-1 and TRBJ2-5; maybe TRBD1 (5 bases). The CDR3 loop spans 15 amino acids. Trimming left V 3 bases short and J 4 bases short, with 15 bases between. Per germline, CDR1 LGHDT and CDR2 YNNKEL (reference sequence). Here the CDR3 DNA reads TGTGCCAGCAGCCACACCCAAGGGGTTTCAGAGACCCAGTACTTC. Its translation: CASSHTQGVSETQYF.

The J gene is TRBJ2-1, the V gene TRBV2, with D possibly matching TRBD1 (5 bases). The CDR3 has 16 amino acids. Germline V CDR1 and CDR2: SNHLY, FYNNEI. Deletions cut 1 base from V and 3 bases from J, with 13 bases between. The CDR3 nucleotides read TGTGCCAGCAGTGAAGGCCCAGGGAATGTCTACAATGAGCAGTTCTTC. Translation: CASSEGPGNVYNEQFF.

V usage is TRBV12-3 or TRBV12-4 and J usage is TRBJ2-7, with 10 bases matching TRBD2. The V gene end was trimmed by 0 bases and the J gene end by 5 bases; junction bases not matched to a gene: 4. This CDR3 is 15 amino acids long. The CDR3 DNA sequence: TGTGCCAGCAGTTTAGCCCTAGCGGGGGAAAACGAGCAGTACTTC. It translates to CASSLALAGENEQYF.

The chain links TRBV20-1 to TRBJ1-4; 7 bases line up with TRBD1. With 2 bases clipped from V and 4 bases from J, the junction kept 10 bases outside the gene matches. The CDR3 runs to 16 residues. The V gene's germline CDR1 is DFQATT and CDR2 SNEGSKA (reference sequence). This CDR3 reads CSARRPGQHLNEKLFF. The DNA of the CDR3 is TGCAGTGCTAGACGTCCGGGACAGCATCTTAATGAAAAACTGTTTTTT.

The rearrangement uses TRBV7-9 and TRBJ1-1, with 9 bases that match TRBD1. J lost 8 bases, V lost 5 bases, and 12 bases had no gene match. Germline V gives CDR1 SEHNR, CDR2 FQNEAQ (reference sequence). The CDR3 is 15 amino acids. The CDR3 DNA follows: TGTGCCAGCAGCATGGACCACAGGGGGCTTGGGGAAGCTTTCTTT. Encoded protein: CASSMDHRGLGEAFF.

Many counts were recorded for this clonotype. The chain couples TRBV20-1 to TRBJ1-4; D is perhaps TRBD1 (5 bases). The CDR3 is 13 amino acids. The V gene lost 0 bases and the J gene lost 4 bases, with 6 bases spanning the gap. CDR1 is DFQATT and CDR2 is SNEGSKA in the germline V gene (reference sequence). In nucleotides, the CDR3 is TGCAGTGCTAGAGACAGGGTTAATGAAAAACTGTTTTTT. This translates into CSARDRVNEKLFF.

The chain has TRBV2 and TRBJ2-2; D unresolved. The V and J ends lost 1 base and 2 bases respectively, with 8 bases between them. CDR1 and CDR2 from the germline V gene are SNHLY and FYNNEI. The CDR3 extends over 15 amino acids. This chain's CDR3 is CASSEELANTGELFF. The CDR3 DNA is TGTGCCAGCAGTGAAGAACTGGCTAACACCGGGGAGCTGTTTTTT.

This clonotype turned up a few times. Here the CDR3 DNA reads TGCGCCAGCAGCCAAGTTCGAAACACCGGGGAGCTGTTTTTT. Residues: CASSQVRNTGELFF. This chain connects TRBV4-1 to TRBJ2-2; D is uncertain. Germline CDR1 is MGHRA and CDR2 is YSYEKL. The CDR3 is 14 residues long. V lost 1 base to trimming and J lost 2 bases, with 5 bases between them.

The chain has TRBV29-1 and TRBJ2-3; 8 bases fit TRBD1. The length of the CDR3 is 14 residues. V lost 6 bases and J lost 2; bases outside the gene matches: 7. Germline V gene lookup returns CDR1 SQVTM and CDR2 ANQGSEA. Here the CDR3 DNA reads TGCAGCGTCTCCGGACAGGGAAACACAGATACGCAGTATTTT. Translated, it gives CSVSGQGNTDTQYF.

This clonotype was seen many times. This chain connects TRBV12-3 or TRBV12-4 to TRBJ2-7; the D is unclear. The V end was cut by 4 bases, the J end by 3 bases, with 10 bases between. The CDR3 length is 13 residues. As DNA, the CDR3 is TGTGCCAGCAGTTGGGATCATCTCTACGAGCAGTACTTC. Translating it yields CASSWDHLYEQYF.

This chain links TRBV5-4 with TRBJ1-2; D unresolved. The CDR3 runs 13 residues. Germline V lookup: CDR1 SGHNT, CDR2 YYREEE (reference sequence). V dropped 6 bases and J dropped 1 base, with 10 bases sitting between them. The CDR3 is CASTSVFNYGYTF. The CDR3 DNA reads as TGTGCCAGCACCTCGGTTTTTAACTATGGCTACACCTTC.

This clonotype was observed at least ten times. The chain couples TRBV9 to TRBJ1-1; D is uncertain. Trimming stripped 0 bases from V and 7 bases from J, with 10 bases between. The CDR3 consists of 13 residues. Germline CDR1 SGDLS, CDR2 YYNGEE. CDR3 amino acids: CASSVGRIREAFF. The CDR3 DNA is TGTGCCAGCAGCGTAGGTAGGATCCGTGAAGCTTTCTTT.

This rearrangement joins TRBV11-2 to TRBJ2-1, with TRBD2 matching over 11 bases. The junction had 12 bases not matched to a gene; V was cut back by 5 bases and J by 6 bases. Germline CDR1 is SGHAT and CDR2 is FQNNGV. CDR3 length: 17 amino acids. The CDR3: CASSRHVGTSGINEQFF. CDR3 nucleotide sequence: TGTGCCAGCAGCCGCCACGTTGGGACTAGCGGTATCAATGAGCAGTTCTTC.